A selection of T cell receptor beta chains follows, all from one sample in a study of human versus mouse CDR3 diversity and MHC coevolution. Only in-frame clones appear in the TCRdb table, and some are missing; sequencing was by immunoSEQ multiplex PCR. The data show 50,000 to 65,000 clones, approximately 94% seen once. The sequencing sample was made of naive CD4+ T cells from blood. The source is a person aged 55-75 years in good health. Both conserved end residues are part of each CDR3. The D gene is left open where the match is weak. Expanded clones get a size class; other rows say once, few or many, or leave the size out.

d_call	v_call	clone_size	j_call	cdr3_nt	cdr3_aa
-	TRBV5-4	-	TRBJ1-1	TGTGCCAGCAGTTTGAGATCACAGGGTGGCACTGAAGCTTTCTTT	CASSLRSQGGTEAFF
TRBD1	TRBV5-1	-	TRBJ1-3	TGCGCCAGCAGTATGACCCCAGGGGGTTTGGGAAACACCATATATTTT	CASSMTPGGLGNTIYF
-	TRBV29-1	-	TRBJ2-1	TGCAGCGGCCGCCGGGACTCGCAAGACCGGGGTGAGCAGTTCTTC	CSGRRDSQDRGEQFF
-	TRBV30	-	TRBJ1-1	TGTGCCTGGAGTGTAAATGGAGTCCCTGACGCTTTCTTT	CAWSVNGVPDAFF
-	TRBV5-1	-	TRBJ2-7	TGCGCCAGCAGCATTGGAGACGAGCAGTACTTC	CASSIGDEQYF
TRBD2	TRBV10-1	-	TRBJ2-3	TGCGCCAGCAGTGAGGGAGTAGCGGGAGTTGGAACAGATACGCAGTATTTT	CASSEGVAGVGTDTQYF
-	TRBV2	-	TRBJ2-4	TGTGCCAGCAGTTCACAGGGAGACAAAAACATTCAGTACTTC	CASSSQGDKNIQYF
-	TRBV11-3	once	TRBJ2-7	TGTGCCAGCAGCTCGGAGAGCGGCACTGCCGAGCAGTACTTC	CASSSESGTAEQYF
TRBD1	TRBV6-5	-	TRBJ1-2	TGTGCCAGCACCGACGGGGGCAGGGGGATGTATGGCTACACCTTC	CASTDGGRGMYGYTF
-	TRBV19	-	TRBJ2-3	TGTGCCAGTAGTATAGGGGGCCCGGCCTCCGGTACGCAGTATTTT	CASSIGGPASGTQYF
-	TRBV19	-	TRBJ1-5	TGTGCCAGTAGGGGGGCAAATCAGCCCCAGCATTTT	CASRGANQPQHF